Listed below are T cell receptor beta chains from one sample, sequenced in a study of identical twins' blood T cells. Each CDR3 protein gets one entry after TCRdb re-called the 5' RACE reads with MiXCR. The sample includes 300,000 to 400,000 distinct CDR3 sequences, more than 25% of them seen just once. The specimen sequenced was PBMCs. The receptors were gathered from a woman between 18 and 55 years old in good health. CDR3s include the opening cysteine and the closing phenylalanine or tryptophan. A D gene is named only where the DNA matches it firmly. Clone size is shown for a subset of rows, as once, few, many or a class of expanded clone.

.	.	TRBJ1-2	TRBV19	CASSIVGGEALYGYTF	TGTGCCAGTAGTATAGTGGGGGGTGAGGCTCTGTATGGCTACACCTTC
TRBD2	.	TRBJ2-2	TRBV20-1	CSAPTSGRANTGELFF	TGCAGTGCTCCGACTAGCGGGAGGGCAAACACCGGGGAGCTGTTTTTT
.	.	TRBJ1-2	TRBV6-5	CASHRRRDYGYTF	TGTGCCAGCCACCGAAGGCGTGACTATGGCTACACCTTC
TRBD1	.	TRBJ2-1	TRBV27	CASSFILMDRSSYNEQFF	TGTGCCAGCAGTTTCATCCTTATGGACAGGTCGTCCTACAATGAGCAGTTCTTC
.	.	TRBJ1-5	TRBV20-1	CSARKVSNQPQHF	TGCAGTGCTAGAAAGGTTAGCAATCAGCCCCAGCATTTT
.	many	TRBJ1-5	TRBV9	CASSVDGFSQPQHF	TGTGCCAGCAGCGTAGACGGGTTCAGTCAGCCCCAGCATTTT
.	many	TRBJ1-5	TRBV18	CASSTGNQPQHF	TGTGCCAGCTCAACAGGGAATCAGCCCCAGCATTTT
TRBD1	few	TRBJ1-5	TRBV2	CASSDRDSRYSNQPQHF	TGTGCCAGCAGTGACCGGGACAGCAGATATAGCAATCAGCCCCAGCATTTT
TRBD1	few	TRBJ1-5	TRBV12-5	CASGLVQGVISNQPQHF	TGTGCTAGTGGTTTGGTACAGGGGGTTATTTCCAATCAGCCCCAGCATTTT
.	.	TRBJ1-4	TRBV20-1	CSARLTDEKLFF	TGCAGTGCACGGCTAACTGATGAAAAACTGTTTTTT
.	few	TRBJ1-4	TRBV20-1	CSARDRASEKLFF	TGCAGTGCTAGAGATAGGGCGTCCGAAAAACTGTTTTTT
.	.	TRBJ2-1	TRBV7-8	CASSFKGHTIRRYNEQFF	TGTGCCAGCAGCTTCAAGGGGCACACCATAAGACGTTACAATGAGCAGTTCTTC
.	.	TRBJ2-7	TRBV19	CASSIITESEQYF	TGTGCCAGTAGTATTATTACGGAGAGCGAGCAGTACTTC
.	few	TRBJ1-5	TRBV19	CASRPSGTLYQPQHF	TGTGCCAGTAGACCATCCGGGACACTCTATCAGCCCCAGCATTTT
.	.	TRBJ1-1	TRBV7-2	CASSPRRTEAKAFF	TGTGCCAGCAGCCCCCGCAGAACGGAGGCAAAAGCTTTCTTT
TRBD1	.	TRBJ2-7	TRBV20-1	CSARGDRGYYEQYF	TGCAGTGCGAGGGGGGACAGGGGTTACTACGAGCAGTACTTC
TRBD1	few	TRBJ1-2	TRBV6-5	CASSPTGVPGYTF	TGTGCCAGCAGCCCGACAGGGGTGCCTGGCTACACCTTC
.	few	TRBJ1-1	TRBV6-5	CASYRTGTANTEAFF	TGTGCCAGCTATCGAACCGGGACGGCGAACACTGAAGCTTTCTTT
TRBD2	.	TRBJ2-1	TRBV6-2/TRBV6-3	CASSYGTSGQFF	TGTGCCAGCAGTTACGGGACTAGCGGACAGTTCTTC
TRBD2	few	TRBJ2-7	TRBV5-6	CASSLSREVIYEQYF	TGTGCCAGCAGCTTATCTCGGGAGGTTATCTACGAGCAGTACTTC
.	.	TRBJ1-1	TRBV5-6	CASSLGAGYEAFF	TGTGCCAGCAGCTTGGGGGCAGGGTATGAAGCTTTCTTT
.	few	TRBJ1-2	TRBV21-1	CASSKLQDYGYTF	TGTGCCAGCAGCAAACTTCAGGACTATGGCTACACCTTC
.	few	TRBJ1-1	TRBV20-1	CSARGQNMNTEAFF	TGCAGTGCTAGGGGGCAAAACATGAACACTGAAGCTTTCTTT
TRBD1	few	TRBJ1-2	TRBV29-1	CSVPDRAETYGYTF	TGCAGCGTACCGGACAGGGCCGAGACTTATGGCTACACCTTC
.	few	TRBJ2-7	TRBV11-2	CASSLDTGHNLGEQYF	TGTGCCAGCAGCTTAGACACCGGTCATAATTTGGGCGAGCAGTACTTC
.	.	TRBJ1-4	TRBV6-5	CASRQVVNEKLFF	TGTGCCAGCAGGCAGGTGGTTAATGAAAAACTGTTTTTT
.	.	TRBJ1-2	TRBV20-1	CSGQITNYGYTF	TGCAGCGGACAGATCACAAACTATGGCTACACCTTC
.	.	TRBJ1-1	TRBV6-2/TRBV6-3	CASSYSTRGNTEAFF	TGTGCCAGCAGTTACTCTACCAGGGGGAACACTGAAGCTTTCTTT
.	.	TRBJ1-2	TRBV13	CASILNRNYGYTF	TGTGCCAGCATCTTAAATCGGAACTATGGCTACACCTTC
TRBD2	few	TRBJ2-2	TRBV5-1	CASSLGTSDTGELFF	TGCGCCAGCAGCCTGGGGACTAGCGACACCGGGGAGCTGTTTTTT
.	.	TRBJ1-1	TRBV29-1	CSVRSTQNTEAFF	TGCAGCGTCCGATCGACACAGAACACTGAAGCTTTCTTC
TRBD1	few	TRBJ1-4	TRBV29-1	CSVTGTGGGNEKLFF	TGCAGCGTTACCGGGACAGGTGGGGGAAATGAAAAACTGTTTTTT